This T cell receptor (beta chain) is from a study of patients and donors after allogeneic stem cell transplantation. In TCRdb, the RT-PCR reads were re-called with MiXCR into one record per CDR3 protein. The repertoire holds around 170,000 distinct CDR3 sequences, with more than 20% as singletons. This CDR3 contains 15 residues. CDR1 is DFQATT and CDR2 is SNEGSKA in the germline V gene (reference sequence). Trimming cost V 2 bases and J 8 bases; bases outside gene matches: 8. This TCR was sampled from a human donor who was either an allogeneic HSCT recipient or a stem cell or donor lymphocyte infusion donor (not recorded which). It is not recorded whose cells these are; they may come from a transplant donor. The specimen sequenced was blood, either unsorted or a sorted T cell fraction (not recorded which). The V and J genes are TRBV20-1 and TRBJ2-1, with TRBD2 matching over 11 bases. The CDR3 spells CSARKTSGSGYEQFF. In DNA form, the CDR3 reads TGCAGTGCTAGAAAAACTAGCGGGAGTGGCTATGAGCAGTTCTTC.